The 25 T cell receptor beta chains reported below all come from one sample, sequenced in a study of blood T cell repertoires in COVID-19. Sequencing used immunoSEQ multiplex PCR; TCRdb keeps in-frame clones, though not all of them. Found here are under 150,000 clones, 86% of them singletons; the top ten hold around 2.5%. Source material: PBMCs or T cells enriched from blood (not recorded which). These receptors all stem from a woman between 50 and 59 years old who had recovered from COVID-19.

V gene TRBV6-6 combines with J gene TRBJ1-6, with D perhaps matching TRBD1 (5 bases). The CDR3 is made up of 16 amino acids. With 0 bases removed from V and 6 bases from J, the gap between germline ends came to 12 bases. Germline CDR1 is MNHNY and CDR2 is SVGAGI (reference sequence). The CDR3 DNA reads as TGTGCCAGCAGTTACTCCCTGGGGCTCGGTAATTCACCCCTCCACTTT. Amino acid sequence: CASSYSLGLGNSPLHF.

This chain links TRBV27 with TRBJ2-1; D may be TRBD1 (6 bases). V lost 6 bases to trimming and J lost 5 bases, with 11 bases between them. Per germline, CDR1 MNHEY and CDR2 SMNVEV (reference sequence). The length of the CDR3 is 13 residues. The CDR3 DNA follows: TGTGCCAGCAGCTCGCAGGGGAACAATGAGCAGTTCTTC. Protein product: CASSSQGNNEQFF.

This chain connects TRBV9 to TRBJ1-2; a possible D gene is TRBD1 (6 bases). The ends were cut back, 4 bases at V and 6 bases at J, with 13 bases in the middle. CDR1 is SGDLS and CDR2 is YYNGEE in the germline V gene. CDR3 length: 13 residues. This CDR3 is CASSPRQENGYTF. The CDR3 region has the DNA TGTGCCAGCAGCCCTCGACAGGAGAATGGCTACACCTTC.

The genes are TRBV18 and TRBJ1-1; no firm D call. V gave up 1 base and J gave up 5 bases, with 8 bases separating them. The germline V gene encodes CDR1 KGHSH and CDR2 LQKENI. The CDR3 loop spans 13 amino acids. This chain's CDR3 is CASSPREETEAFF. CDR3 DNA: TGTGCCAGCTCACCACGGGAGGAAACTGAAGCTTTCTTT.

The genes are TRBV27 and TRBJ2-7; 8 bases map to TRBD1. This CDR3 comprises 16 residues. With 5 bases clipped from V and 4 bases from J, the junction kept 13 bases outside the gene matches. Germline V gene data show CDR1 as MNHEY and CDR2 as SMNVEV (reference sequence). CDR3 protein: CASSHSQTGDRYEQYF. The CDR3 DNA reads TGTGCCAGCAGTCACAGTCAGACAGGGGACAGATACGAGCAGTACTTC.

The chain combines TRBV5-4 with TRBJ1-6; D perhaps matches TRBD1 (5 bases). The V gene's germline CDR1 is SGHNT and CDR2 YYREEE (reference sequence). The CDR3 loop spans 16 amino acids. Trimming took off 4 bases at V and 5 bases at J, with 16 bases between the two ends. The CDR3 reads CASSLGRRLNNSPLHF. CDR3 nucleotide sequence: TGTGCCAGCAGCCTGGGACGGAGGCTTAATAATTCACCCCTCCACTTT.

The rearrangement links TRBV11-2 to TRBJ2-2; tentative D call: TRBD1 (6 bases). V lost 5 bases to trimming and J lost 1 base, with 11 bases between them. Looked up from germline, CDR1 is SGHAT and CDR2 is FQNNGV. The CDR3 extends over 15 amino acids. The CDR3 reads CASSLLTGNTGELFF. The CDR3 coding sequence is TGTGCCAGCAGCCTACTGACAGGGAACACCGGGGAGCTGTTTTTT.

The rearrangement uses TRBV2 and TRBJ2-3; D is possibly TRBD1 (6 bases). The CDR3 spans 14 residues. V dropped 8 bases and J dropped 2 bases, with 14 bases sitting between them. The V gene's germline CDR1 is SNHLY and CDR2 FYNNEI. Here the CDR3 reads CASYRDTTTDTQYF. The CDR3 bases are TGTGCCAGCTACCGGGACACCACCACAGATACGCAGTATTTT.

The chain uses TRBV12-3 or TRBV12-4 and TRBJ1-6, with TRBD1 matching 9 bases. The CDR3 sequence is 13 residues long. Trimming took 10 bases from V and 7 from J; bases not matched to a gene: 5. CDR3 amino acids: CATRTGENSPLHF. CDR3 nucleotides: TGTGCCACCCGGACAGGGGAAAATTCACCCCTCCACTTT.

The chain uses TRBV6-5 and TRBJ1-6; 9 bases map to TRBD1. V lost 8 bases, J lost 8 bases, and 4 bases stayed unmatched. The CDR3 totals 13 residues. Per germline, CDR1 MNHEY and CDR2 SVGAGI. The CDR3 sequence is CASQQGAHSPLHF. Here the CDR3 DNA reads TGTGCCAGCCAACAGGGGGCACATTCACCCCTCCACTTT.

The chain has TRBV12-5 and TRBJ1-1; D possibly corresponds to TRBD1 (5 bases). This CDR3 is built from 14 residues. Deletions cut 5 bases from V and 5 bases from J, with 15 bases between. CDR1 is LGHNT, CDR2 FRNRAP, per germline. In DNA form, the CDR3 reads TGTGCTAGTGGTCCCGTAGGGGCGAGAACTGAAGCTTTCTTT. Translation: CASGPVGARTEAFF. Together with reference TRBV12-5 and TRBJ1-1, the CDR3 gives the full variable domain: DARVTQTPRHKVTEMGQEVTMRCQPILGHNTVFWYRQTMMQGLELLAYFRNRAPLDDSGMPKDRFSAEMPDATLATLKIQPSEPRDSAVYFCASGPVGARTEAFFGQGTRLTVV.

V gene TRBV10-1 combines with J gene TRBJ2-3; 10 bases line up with TRBD2. Germline trimming cut 6 bases from V and 0 bases from J; bases unmatched to any gene: 6. CDR3 length equals 16 residues. The V gene's germline CDR1 is WNHNN and CDR2 SYGVQD (reference sequence). CDR3 loop: CASSHSGGTSTDTQYF. The CDR3 coding sequence is TGCGCCAGCAGCCATAGCGGGGGGACTAGCACAGATACGCAGTATTTT.

J is TRBJ2-7 and V is TRBV11-3, with 9 bases matching TRBD2. Per the germline V gene, CDR1 is SGHNT and CDR2 is YENEEA. The CDR3 sequence is 14 residues long. J lost 5 bases, V lost 6 bases, and 8 bases had no gene match. The CDR3 DNA is TGTGCCAGCAGGGGGAGCGGGGGGCCCCACGAGCAGTACTTC. It is translated as CASRGSGGPHEQYF.

This chain links TRBV29-1 with TRBJ1-2; D ambiguous. This CDR3 is 14 amino acids long. Between the trimmed V and J ends, which lost 3 bases and 2 bases, there was a span of 13 bases. Germline CDR1 SQVTM, CDR2 ANQGSEA. CDR3: CSVDSSRQNYGYTF. As DNA, the CDR3 is TGCAGCGTTGACAGCAGCAGGCAAAACTATGGCTACACCTTC.

This chain joins TRBV4-1 and TRBJ2-1; 12 positions match TRBD2. V gave up 4 bases and J gave up 7 bases; unmatched junction bases: 8. The CDR3 is made up of 16 amino acids. Germline V gives CDR1 MGHRA, CDR2 YSYEKL. CDR3 amino acids: CASSRALAGGGNEQFF. The CDR3, as DNA: TGCGCCAGCAGCCGAGCACTAGCGGGGGGCGGAAATGAGCAGTTCTTC.

The gene calls are TRBV6-5 and TRBJ1-1; 8 bases align to TRBD1. The ends lost 6 bases at V and 5 bases at J; junction bases unmatched: 11. Germline CDR1 reads MNHEY; CDR2 reads SVGAGI. CDR3 length: 15 residues. The DNA of the CDR3 is TGTGCCAGCAGGACCTCAGGGGGCGCAAGAACTGAAGCTTTCTTT. As protein: CASRTSGGARTEAFF.

This clone was counted a few times. The chain has TRBV9 and TRBJ2-5; TRBD2 agrees at 8 bases. From germline, CDR1 is SGDLS and CDR2 YYNGEE. The CDR3 runs to 18 residues. After removal of 0 bases from V and 1 base from J, the junction contained 11 bases not matched to a gene. CDR3 region: CASSVAPLSGGLQETQYF. The CDR3 DNA reads as TGTGCCAGCAGCGTAGCTCCCCTCAGCGGGGGCCTCCAAGAGACCCAGTACTTC.

The V gene is TRBV5-4, the J gene TRBJ2-6; D remains unclear. The CDR3 has 13 amino acids. Deletions cut 0 bases from V and 4 bases from J, with 2 bases between. The germline V gene encodes CDR1 SGHNT and CDR2 YYREEE (reference sequence). In DNA form, the CDR3 reads TGTGCCAGCAGCTTGGTAGGGGCCAACGTCCTGACTTTC. As protein: CASSLVGANVLTF.

This clone was observed once. The genes are TRBV9 and TRBJ1-6, with D possibly being TRBD1 (5 bases). Trimming removed 3 bases at V and 7 bases at J, with 11 bases between. This CDR3 comprises 14 residues. Germline values: CDR1 SGDLS, CDR2 YYNGEE. The CDR3: CASSGDSRNSPLHF. CDR3 coding DNA: TGTGCCAGCAGCGGTGACAGCAGGAATTCACCCCTCCACTTT.

J is TRBJ1-1 and V is TRBV5-1; D unclear. There are 14 residues in the CDR3. V dropped 1 base and J dropped 3 bases, with 10 bases sitting between them. CDR1 and CDR2 (germline): SGHRS, YFSETQ. The CDR3 loop reads CASSLTGAYTEAFF. DNA of the CDR3: TGCGCCAGCAGCTTGACCGGAGCCTACACTGAAGCTTTCTTT. The variable domain in full, with the rest retrieved from reference TRBV5-1 and TRBJ1-1, is KAGVTQTPRYLIKTRGQQVTLSCSPISGHRSVSWYQQTPGQGLQFLFEYFSETQRNKGNFPGRFSGRQFSNSRSEMNVSTLELGDSALYLCASSLTGAYTEAFFGQGTRLTVV.

The chain couples TRBV13 to TRBJ2-7; D perhaps matches TRBD1 (6 bases). The CDR3 is made up of 14 amino acids. Trimming left V 5 bases short and J 8 bases short, with 19 bases between. In germline, CDR1 is PRHDT, CDR2 FYEKMQ (reference sequence). CDR3 sequence reads: CASSPRGGSSQQYF. The CDR3 nucleotides are TGTGCCAGCAGCCCAAGAGGGGGATCCTCCCAGCAGTACTTC.

This clone came up a few times. The rearrangement uses TRBV6-5 and TRBJ1-1; TRBD1 might be the D (6 bases). Trimming left V 2 bases short and J 7 bases short, with 14 bases between. The CDR3 spans 14 residues. From germline, CDR1 is MNHEY and CDR2 SVGAGI. CDR3: CASSYLGQGNEAFF. As DNA, the CDR3 is TGTGCCAGCAGTTACCTAGGGCAGGGGAATGAAGCTTTCTTT.

The chain joins TRBV30 to TRBJ2-7, with TRBD2 identical over 8 bases. Germline CDR1 reads GTSNPN; CDR2 reads SVGIG (reference sequence). The CDR3 length is 13 residues. V shed 4 bases and J 2 bases; nucleotides not matched to a gene: 4. The CDR3 sequence is CAWIPRGAYEQYF. CDR3 in DNA: TGTGCCTGGATCCCGCGGGGGGCCTACGAGCAGTACTTC.

This rearrangement joins TRBV30 to TRBJ2-3; the match to TRBD1 covers 7 bases. This CDR3 has 13 residues. CDR1 and CDR2 (germline): GTSNPN, SVGIG (reference sequence). V lost 8 bases and J lost 2; bases outside the gene matches: 7. Here the CDR3 reads CAATGDNTDTQYF. The CDR3 nucleotides are TGTGCCGCAACAGGGGATAACACAGATACGCAGTATTTT.

This clone was observed a single time. The chain recombines TRBV7-9 with TRBJ1-1; TRBD1 aligns across 8 bases. Germline V gene sequence: CDR1 SEHNR, CDR2 FQNEAQ (reference sequence). The V segment lost 5 bases and the J segment 5 bases; nucleotides outside the gene matches: 1. The CDR3 spans 12 residues. The CDR3 sequence is CASSTGGTEAFF. CDR3 sequence (DNA): TGTGCCAGCAGCACAGGGGGAACTGAAGCTTTCTTT.